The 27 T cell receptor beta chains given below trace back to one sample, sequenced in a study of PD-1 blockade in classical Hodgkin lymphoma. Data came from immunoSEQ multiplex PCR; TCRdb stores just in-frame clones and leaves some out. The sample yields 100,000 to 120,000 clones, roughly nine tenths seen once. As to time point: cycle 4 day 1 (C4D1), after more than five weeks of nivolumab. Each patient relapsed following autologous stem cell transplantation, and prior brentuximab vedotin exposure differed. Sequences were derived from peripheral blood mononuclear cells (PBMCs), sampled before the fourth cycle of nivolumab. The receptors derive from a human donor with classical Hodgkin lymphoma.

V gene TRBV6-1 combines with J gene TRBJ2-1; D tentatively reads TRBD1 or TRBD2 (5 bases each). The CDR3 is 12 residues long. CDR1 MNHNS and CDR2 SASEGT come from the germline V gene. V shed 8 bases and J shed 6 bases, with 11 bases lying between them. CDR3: CASGTAFNEQFF. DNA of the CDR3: TGTGCCAGCGGGACGGCATTCAATGAGCAGTTCTTC.

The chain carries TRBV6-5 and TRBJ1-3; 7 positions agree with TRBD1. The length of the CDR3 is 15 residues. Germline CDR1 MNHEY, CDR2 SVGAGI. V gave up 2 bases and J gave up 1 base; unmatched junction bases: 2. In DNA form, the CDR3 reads TGTGCCAGCAGTTACGCGGGACAGTCTGGAAACACCATATATTTT. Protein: CASSYAGQSGNTIYF.

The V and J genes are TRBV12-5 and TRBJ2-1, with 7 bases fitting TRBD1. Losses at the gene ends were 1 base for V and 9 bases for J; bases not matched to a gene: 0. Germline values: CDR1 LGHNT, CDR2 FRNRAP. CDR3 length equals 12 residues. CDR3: CASGLGQGEQFF. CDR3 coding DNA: TGTGCTAGTGGTTTGGGACAGGGTGAGCAGTTCTTC. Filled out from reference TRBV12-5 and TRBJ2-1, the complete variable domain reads DARVTQTPRHKVTEMGQEVTMRCQPILGHNTVFWYRQTMMQGLELLAYFRNRAPLDDSGMPKDRFSAEMPDATLATLKIQPSEPRDSAVYFCASGLGQGEQFFGPGTRLTVL.

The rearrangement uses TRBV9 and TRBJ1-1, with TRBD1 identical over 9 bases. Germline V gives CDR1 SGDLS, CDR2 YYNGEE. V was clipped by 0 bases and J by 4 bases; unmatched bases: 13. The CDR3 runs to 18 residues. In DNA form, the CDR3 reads TGTGCCAGCAGCGTAGCTACAGGGACAGGGATCGGTTCCACTGAAGCTTTCTTT. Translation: CASSVATGTGIGSTEAFF.

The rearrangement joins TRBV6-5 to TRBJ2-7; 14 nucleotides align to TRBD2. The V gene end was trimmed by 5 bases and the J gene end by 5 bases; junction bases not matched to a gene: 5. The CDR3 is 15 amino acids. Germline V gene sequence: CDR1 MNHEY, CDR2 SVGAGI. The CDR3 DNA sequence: TGTGCCAGCAGTCCCCGGGGACTAGCGGGAGACGAGCAGTACTTC. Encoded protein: CASSPRGLAGDEQYF.

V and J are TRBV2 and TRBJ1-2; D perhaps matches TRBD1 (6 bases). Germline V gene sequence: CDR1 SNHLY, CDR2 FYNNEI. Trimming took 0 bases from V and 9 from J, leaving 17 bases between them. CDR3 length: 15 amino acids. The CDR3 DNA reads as TGTGCCAGCAGTGAAGCTGGAAGACAGGCCGGTAGCTACACCTTC. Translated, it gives CASSEAGRQAGSYTF. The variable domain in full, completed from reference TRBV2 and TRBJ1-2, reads EPEVTQTPSHQVTQMGQEVILRCVPISNHLYFYWYRQILGQKVEFLVSFYNNEISEKSEIFDDQFSVERPDGSNFTLKIRSTKLEDSAMYFCASSEAGRQAGSYTFGSGTRLTVV.

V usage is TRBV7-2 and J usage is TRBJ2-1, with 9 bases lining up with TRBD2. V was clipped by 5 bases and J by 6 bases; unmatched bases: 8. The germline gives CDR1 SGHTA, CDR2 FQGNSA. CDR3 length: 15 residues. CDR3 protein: CASSRRVAGANEQFF. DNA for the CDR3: TGTGCCAGCAGCCGCCGAGTAGCGGGAGCCAATGAGCAGTTCTTC.

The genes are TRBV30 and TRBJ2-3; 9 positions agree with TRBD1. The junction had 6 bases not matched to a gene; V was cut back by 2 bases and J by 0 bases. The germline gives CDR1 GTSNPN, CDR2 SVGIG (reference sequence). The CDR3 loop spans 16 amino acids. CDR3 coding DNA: TGTGCCTGGAGTTCCGGGACAGGGACTAGCACAGATACGCAGTATTTT. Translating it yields CAWSSGTGTSTDTQYF.

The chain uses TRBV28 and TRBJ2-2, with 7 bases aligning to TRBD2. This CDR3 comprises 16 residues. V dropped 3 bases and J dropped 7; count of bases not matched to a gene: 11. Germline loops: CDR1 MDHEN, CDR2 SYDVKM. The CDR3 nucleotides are TGTGCCAGCAGTTTCTTCGGGGGAGGGCCAGACGGGGAGCTGTTTTTT. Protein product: CASSFFGGGPDGELFF.

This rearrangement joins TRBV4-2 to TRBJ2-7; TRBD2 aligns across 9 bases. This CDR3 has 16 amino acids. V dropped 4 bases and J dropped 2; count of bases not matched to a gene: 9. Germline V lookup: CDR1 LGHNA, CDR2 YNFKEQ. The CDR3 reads CASSPDLAGSTYEQYF. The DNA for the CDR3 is TGTGCCAGCAGCCCAGACCTAGCGGGAAGCACCTACGAGCAGTACTTC.

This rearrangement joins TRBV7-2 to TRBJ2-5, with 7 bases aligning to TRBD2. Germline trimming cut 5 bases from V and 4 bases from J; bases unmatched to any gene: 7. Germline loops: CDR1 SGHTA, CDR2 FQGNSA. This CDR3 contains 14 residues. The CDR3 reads CASSQKRDAETQYF. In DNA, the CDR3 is TGTGCCAGCAGCCAAAAGCGGGACGCAGAGACCCAGTACTTC.

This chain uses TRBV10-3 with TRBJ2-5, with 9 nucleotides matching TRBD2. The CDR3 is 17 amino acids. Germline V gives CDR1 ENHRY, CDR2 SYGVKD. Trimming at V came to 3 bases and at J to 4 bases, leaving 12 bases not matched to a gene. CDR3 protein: CAISDYLTSGKGETQYF. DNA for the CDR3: TGTGCCATCAGTGACTACTTGACTAGCGGAAAAGGAGAGACCCAGTACTTC.

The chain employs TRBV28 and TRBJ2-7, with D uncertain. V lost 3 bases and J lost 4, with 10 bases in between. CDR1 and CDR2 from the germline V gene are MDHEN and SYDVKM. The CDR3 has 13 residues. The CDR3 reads CASSFSRLYEQYF. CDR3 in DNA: TGTGCCAGCAGTTTTAGTAGGTTGTACGAGCAGTACTTC.

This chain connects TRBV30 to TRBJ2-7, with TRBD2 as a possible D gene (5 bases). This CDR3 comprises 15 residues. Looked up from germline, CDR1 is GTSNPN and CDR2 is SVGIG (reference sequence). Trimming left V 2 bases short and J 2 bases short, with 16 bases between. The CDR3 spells CAWSSGLTSTYEQYF. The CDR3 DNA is TGTGCCTGGAGTAGCGGACTTACCTCAACCTACGAGCAGTACTTC.

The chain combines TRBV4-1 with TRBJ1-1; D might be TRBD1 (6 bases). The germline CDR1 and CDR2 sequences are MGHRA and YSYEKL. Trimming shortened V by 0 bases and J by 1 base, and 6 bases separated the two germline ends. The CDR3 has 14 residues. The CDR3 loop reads CASSQEDRNTEAFF. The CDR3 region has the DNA TGCGCCAGCAGCCAAGAGGACAGGAACACTGAAGCTTTCTTT.

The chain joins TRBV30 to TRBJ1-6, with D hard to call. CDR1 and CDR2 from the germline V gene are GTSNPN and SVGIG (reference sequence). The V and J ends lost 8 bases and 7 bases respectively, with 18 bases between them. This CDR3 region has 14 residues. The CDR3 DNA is TGTGCCCGGGCAGCCGATGGCCCCAATTCACCCCTCCACTTT. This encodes CARAADGPNSPLHF. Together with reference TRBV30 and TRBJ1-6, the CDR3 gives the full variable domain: SQTIHQWPATLVQPVGSPLSLECTVEGTSNPNLYWYRQAAGRGLQLLFYSVGIGQISSEVPQNLSASRPQDRQFILSSKKLLLSDSGFYLCARAADGPNSPLHFGNGTRLTVT.

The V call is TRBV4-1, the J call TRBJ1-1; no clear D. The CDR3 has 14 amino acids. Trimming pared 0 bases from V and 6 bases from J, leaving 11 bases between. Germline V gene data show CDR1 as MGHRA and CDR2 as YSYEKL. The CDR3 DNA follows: TGCGCCAGCAGCCAAGATTTCGGGTTGGCTGAAGCTTTCTTT. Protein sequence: CASSQDFGLAEAFF.

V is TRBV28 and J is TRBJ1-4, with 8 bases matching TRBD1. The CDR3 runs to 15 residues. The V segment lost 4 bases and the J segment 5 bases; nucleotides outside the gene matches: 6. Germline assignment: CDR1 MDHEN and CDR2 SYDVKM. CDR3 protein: CASSSDRAPNEKLFF. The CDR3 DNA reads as TGTGCCAGCAGTTCGGACAGGGCGCCAAATGAAAAACTGTTTTTT. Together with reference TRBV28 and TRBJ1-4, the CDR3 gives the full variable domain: DVKVTQSSRYLVKRTGEKVFLECVQDMDHENMFWYRQDPGLGLRLIYFSYDVKMKEKGDIPEGYSVSREKKERFSLILESASTNQTSMYLCASSSDRAPNEKLFFGSGTQLSVL.

Written as DNA, the CDR3 is TGTGCCAGTAGGGACAGAACTAGCGGGAGTGGCTACGAGCAGTACTTC. It yields the protein CASRDRTSGSGYEQYF. J is TRBJ2-7 and V is TRBV19; 11 positions agree with TRBD2. CDR1 is LNHDA, CDR2 SQIVND, per germline (reference sequence). The CDR3 runs 16 residues. With 6 bases clipped from V and 3 bases from J, the junction kept 10 bases outside the gene matches.

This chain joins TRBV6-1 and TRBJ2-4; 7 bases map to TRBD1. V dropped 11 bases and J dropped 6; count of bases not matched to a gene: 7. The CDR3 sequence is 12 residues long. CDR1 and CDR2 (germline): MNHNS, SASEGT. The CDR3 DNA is TGTGCCGTACAGGGGTACGGAAACATTCAGTACTTC. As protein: CAVQGYGNIQYF.

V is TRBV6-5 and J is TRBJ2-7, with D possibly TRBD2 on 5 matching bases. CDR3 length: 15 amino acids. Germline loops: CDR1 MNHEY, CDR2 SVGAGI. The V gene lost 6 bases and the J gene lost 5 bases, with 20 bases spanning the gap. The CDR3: CASSQRGSRRHEQYF. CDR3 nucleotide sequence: TGTGCCAGCAGCCAGCGAGGGTCGCGGCGGCACGAGCAGTACTTC.

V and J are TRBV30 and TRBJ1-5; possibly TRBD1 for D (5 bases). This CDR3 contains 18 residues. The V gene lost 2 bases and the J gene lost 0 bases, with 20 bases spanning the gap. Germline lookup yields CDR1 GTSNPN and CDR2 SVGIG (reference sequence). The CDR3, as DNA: TGTGCCTGGAGTACGGCTTACAGGAATCCCATTAGCAATCAGCCCCAGCATTTT. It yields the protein CAWSTAYRNPISNQPQHF. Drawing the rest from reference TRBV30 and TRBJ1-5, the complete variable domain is SQTIHQWPATLVQPVGSPLSLECTVEGTSNPNLYWYRQAAGRGLQLLFYSVGIGQISSEVPQNLSASRPQDRQFILSSKKLLLSDSGFYLCAWSTAYRNPISNQPQHFGDGTRLSIL.

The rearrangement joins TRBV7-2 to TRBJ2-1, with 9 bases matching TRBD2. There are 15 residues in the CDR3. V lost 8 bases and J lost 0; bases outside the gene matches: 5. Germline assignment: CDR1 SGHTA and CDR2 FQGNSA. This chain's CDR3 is CASALAGSSYNEQFF. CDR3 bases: TGTGCCAGCGCCCTAGCGGGGAGCTCCTACAATGAGCAGTTCTTC.

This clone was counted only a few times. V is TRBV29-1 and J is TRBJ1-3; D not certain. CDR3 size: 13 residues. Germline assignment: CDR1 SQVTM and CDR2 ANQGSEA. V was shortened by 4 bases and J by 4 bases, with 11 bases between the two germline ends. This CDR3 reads CSVGHSQGNTIYF. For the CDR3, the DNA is TGCAGCGTTGGTCACTCACAGGGAAACACCATATATTTT.

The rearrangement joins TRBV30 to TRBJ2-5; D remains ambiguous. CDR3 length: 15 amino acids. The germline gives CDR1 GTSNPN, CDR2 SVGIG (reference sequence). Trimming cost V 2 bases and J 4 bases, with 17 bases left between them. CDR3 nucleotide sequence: TGTGCCTGGAGTTCGACAAGGGTAGCCGGAGAGACCCAGTACTTC. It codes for CAWSSTRVAGETQYF.

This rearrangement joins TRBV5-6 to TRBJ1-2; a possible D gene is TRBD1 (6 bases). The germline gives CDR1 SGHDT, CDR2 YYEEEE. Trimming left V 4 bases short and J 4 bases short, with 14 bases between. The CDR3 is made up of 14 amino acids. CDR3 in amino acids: CASSRAGAGYGYTF. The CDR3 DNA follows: TGTGCCAGCAGCCGGGCAGGGGCGGGCTATGGCTACACCTTC.

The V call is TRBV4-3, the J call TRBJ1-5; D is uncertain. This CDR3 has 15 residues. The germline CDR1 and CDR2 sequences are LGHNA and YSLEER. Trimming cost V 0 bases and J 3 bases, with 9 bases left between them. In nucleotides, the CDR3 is TGCGCCAGCAGCCAAGATCGGGTTTTCAATCAGCCCCAGCATTTT. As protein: CASSQDRVFNQPQHF.